This is a list of T cell receptor beta chains from one sample in a study of CD8 T cells in ankylosing spondylitis. TCRdb re-analysed the 5' RACE reads in MiXCR, keeping a single row per CDR3 protein. This table holds about 140,000 distinct CDR3 sequences, 30% to 35% found once. Sequences were obtained from synovial fluid, either unsorted or a sorted T cell fraction (not recorded which). These receptors were taken from a male donor with ankylosing spondylitis. Each CDR3 is given with its conserved first and last residue. A D gene is named only where the DNA matches it firmly. Expanded clones are given a class, and other clones once, few, many or no size at all.

clone size	V gene	J gene	D gene	CDR3 DNA	CDR3 protein
-	TRBV18	TRBJ2-3	TRBD1	TGTGCCAGCTTGCACAGGGGCAGCACAGATACGCAGTATTTT	CASLHRGSTDTQYF
few	TRBV10-3	TRBJ2-7	-	TGTGCCATCAGTGTACGGGACGACTCCTACGAGCAGTACTTC	CAISVRDDSYEQYF
-	TRBV6-1	TRBJ2-2	TRBD1	TGTGCCAGCCGGCGAGGGACAGGGGGTACGAACACCGGGGAGCTGTTTTTT	CASRRGTGGTNTGELFF
many	TRBV28	TRBJ2-1	-	TGTGCCAGCAGTTTAGGTTATGAGCAGTTCTTC	CASSLGYEQFF
few	TRBV12-3/TRBV12-4	TRBJ1-5	-	TGTGCCAGCAGTTTAGTAGGGGCTGGCAATCAGCCCCAGCATTTT	CASSLVGAGNQPQHF
few	TRBV15	TRBJ2-5	-	TGTGCCACCAGCAGAGATCTGCAACCTGCTGAGACCCAGTACTTC	CATSRDLQPAETQYF
-	TRBV7-2	TRBJ2-1	TRBD1	TGTGCCAGCAGCAGCACAGGGGTCGGGGAGCAGTTCTTC	CASSSTGVGEQFF
-	TRBV4-1	TRBJ2-1	TRBD2	TGCGCCAGCAGCCGGTCCCCCGCCGGTGAGACTAGCGCATACAATGAGCAGTTCTTC	CASSRSPAGETSAYNEQFF
-	TRBV3-1	TRBJ2-5	-	TGTGCCAGCAGCCCTACTAGCAGGAATGCAGAGACCCAGTACTTC	CASSPTSRNAETQYF
many	TRBV20-1	TRBJ2-7	-	TGCAGTGCTAGAGGGCCGGGGGTCTACGAGCAGTACTTC	CSARGPGVYEQYF
-	TRBV10-3	TRBJ2-3	-	TGTGCCATCGGCCGGGACCAAACCACAGATACGCAGTATTTT	CAIGRDQTTDTQYF
-	TRBV18	TRBJ2-5	TRBD1	TGTGCCAGCTCAGTTTTCCCGACAGGGGATATGGAGACCCAGTACTTC	CASSVFPTGDMETQYF
few	TRBV2	TRBJ2-2	-	TGTGCCAGCTCCCGGGGGAACAGCTACACCGGGGAGCTGTTTTTT	CASSRGNSYTGELFF
-	TRBV12-3/TRBV12-4	TRBJ2-7	-	TGTGCCAGCAGTCTCAAAAGGACGAGCTACGAGCAGTACTTC	CASSLKRTSYEQYF
few	TRBV5-1	TRBJ2-1	TRBD2	TGCGCCAGCACCGAGACTAGCGGGACGGGAGATGAGCAGTTCTTC	CASTETSGTGDEQFF
-	TRBV20-1	TRBJ2-3	TRBD1	TGCAGTGCTTACCAGACCGGGACAGGACTCACAGATACGCAGTATTTT	CSAYQTGTGLTDTQYF
medium-sized	TRBV12-3/TRBV12-4	TRBJ2-1	TRBD2	TGTGCCAGCAGTTTCTCGGTAGCGGGGAGGAATGAGCAGTTCTTC	CASSFSVAGRNEQFF
-	TRBV28	TRBJ1-6	-	TGTGCCAGCAGTTTCGCAGGCCTGAGCTCCTATAATTCACCCCTCCACTTT	CASSFAGLSSYNSPLHF
-	TRBV18	TRBJ1-1	-	TGTGCCAGCTCACCCGGGGGGACCACTGAAGCTTTCTTT	CASSPGGTTEAFF
few	TRBV12-3/TRBV12-4	TRBJ2-1	-	TGTGCCAGCACCCTAGGGGACCGGCGGTTCTTC	CASTLGDRRFF
-	TRBV5-5	TRBJ1-6	-	TGTGCCAGCAGCGTGAACAGAGATAATTCACCCCTCCACTTT	CASSVNRDNSPLHF
-	TRBV5-1	TRBJ2-3	-	TGCGCCAGCAGCTTGGCGGGGGAGAGCACAGATACGCAGTATTTT	CASSLAGESTDTQYF
many	TRBV20-1	TRBJ2-7	TRBD1	TGCAGTGCCAGCCCGGGACAGGGGTCCGAGCAGTACTTC	CSASPGQGSEQYF
many	TRBV20-1	TRBJ2-3	-	TGCAGTCCCGCTACGGGGGATCTTCAGCGTACGCAGTATTTT	CSPATGDLQRTQYF
many	TRBV6-6	TRBJ1-4	TRBD1	TGTGCCAGCAGCCCCAGGGGGGTTGAAAAACTGTTTTTT	CASSPRGVEKLFF
-	TRBV4-2	TRBJ2-5	TRBD1	TGTGCCAGCACCACCGGGACAGCCCCAGAGACCCAGTACTTC	CASTTGTAPETQYF
many	TRBV20-1	TRBJ1-2	-	TGCAGTGCTAGGGCAGGAGCATCCTATGGCTACACCTTC	CSARAGASYGYTF
many	TRBV5-1	TRBJ1-1	TRBD1	TGCGCCAGCAGCCCGGACAGGGGGGACTCAGCTTTCTTT	CASSPDRGDSAFF
few	TRBV6-5	TRBJ2-3	-	TGTGCCAGCAGTTACGATCGGTTCGGTAGCCAGTATTTT	CASSYDRFGSQYF
many	TRBV6-1	TRBJ1-2	-	TGTGCCAGCAGTGAAGTTGTAGGGACCCGTTTC	CASSEVVGTRF
many	TRBV20-1	TRBJ2-3	-	TGCAGTGCTAGAGTCATTTACGGCAGCACAGATACGCAGTATTTT	CSARVIYGSTDTQYF
-	TRBV20-1	TRBJ2-7	-	TGCAGTGCTAGAGTGGGAGGCTACGAGCAGTACTTC	CSARVGGYEQYF
many	TRBV11-3	TRBJ2-1	-	TGTGCCAGCAGCTCTTCATTCGATGAGCAGTTCTTC	CASSSSFDEQFF
few	TRBV30	TRBJ2-5	TRBD2	TGTGCCTGGACCTCGACTAGCGGGAAGAAAGAGACCCAGTACTTC	CAWTSTSGKKETQYF
-	TRBV18	TRBJ2-2	TRBD1	TGTGCCAGCTCAGCAGGACAGGAAACCGGGGAGCTGTTTTTT	CASSAGQETGELFF
-	TRBV20-1	TRBJ2-2	-	TGCAGTGCTAGAGATTCGAGCGGGCCTCCGGACACCGGGGAGCTGTTTTTT	CSARDSSGPPDTGELFF
-	TRBV4-1	TRBJ1-2	TRBD1	TGCGCCAGCAGCCAAGATTCTCGTAGGGGACAGGGGGCCTCTAACTATGGCTACACCTTC	CASSQDSRRGQGASNYGYTF
few	TRBV10-3	TRBJ2-2	-	TGTGCCATCAGTTCCCAAGGGGGGCCGAACACCGGGGAGCTGTTTTTT	CAISSQGGPNTGELFF
medium-sized	TRBV28	TRBJ1-1	-	TGTGCCAGCAGTGAGTACAAATTTCCGAACACTGAAGCTTTCTTT	CASSEYKFPNTEAFF
few	TRBV12-3/TRBV12-4	TRBJ2-1	TRBD2	TGTGCCAGCAGTACAGAGCGGGGGCGATACAATGAGCAGTTCTTC	CASSTERGRYNEQFF
-	TRBV12-3/TRBV12-4	TRBJ2-1	-	TGTGCCAGCAGTCCCAACATCCACAATGAGCAGTTCTTC	CASSPNIHNEQFF
-	TRBV12-3/TRBV12-4	TRBJ1-1	-	TGTGCCAGCAGTTTCCTCCTTTTCGGAACTGAAGCTTTCTTT	CASSFLLFGTEAFF
few	TRBV3-1	TRBJ1-1	-	TGTGCCAGCAGCCCCAGAGGTGCAGGCCTGGTCGCTGAAGCTTTCTTT	CASSPRGAGLVAEAFF
-	TRBV10-3	TRBJ2-5	-	TGTGCCACACAGACTCCCGGGGAGACCCAGTACTTC	CATQTPGETQYF
few	TRBV29-1	TRBJ1-2	-	TGCAGCGTTGGGGCAGCCTATGGCTACACCTTC	CSVGAAYGYTF
many	TRBV4-2	TRBJ1-3	TRBD1	TGTGCCAGCAGCCACTCGGCAGGGGGCATGGGAACCATATATTTT	CASSHSAGGMGTIYF
few	TRBV2	TRBJ2-2	-	TGTGCCAGCAGTGACGAGTTCACCGGGGAGCTGTTTTTT	CASSDEFTGELFF
-	TRBV4-1	TRBJ2-1	-	TGCGCCAGCAGCCATGCCACAGGGACCTACAATGAGCAGTTCTTC	CASSHATGTYNEQFF
-	TRBV15	TRBJ1-6	-	TGTGCCACCAGCAGAGAGGGGGGTAAGAGGTCCTATAATTCACCCCTCCACTTT	CATSREGGKRSYNSPLHF
-	TRBV7-9	TRBJ1-1	-	TGTGCCAGCAGTTTTTTTGGGGCGGGGGAGCGGACTGAAGCTTTCTTT	CASSFFGAGERTEAFF
many	TRBV7-2	TRBJ2-3	-	TGTGCCAGCAGCTCCTATGGCAGCACAGATACGCAGTATTTT	CASSSYGSTDTQYF